The 22 T cell receptor beta chains in this list originate from one sample, sequenced in a study of siplizumab effects on memory and regulatory T cells. The protocol was immunoSEQ multiplex PCR, while the TCRdb copy is restricted to in-frame clones and leaves out a portion. The data contain about 100,000 clones, 75% to 95% of them singletons. The source material was CD4+ T cells sorted from blood. The origin of the receptors is a human donor in good health.

The J gene is TRBJ1-2, the V gene TRBV6-5; no definite D call. The germline V gene has CDR1 MNHEY and CDR2 SVGAGI. V dropped 5 bases and J dropped 0 bases, with 10 bases sitting between them. The CDR3 extends over 14 amino acids. The CDR3 coding sequence is TGTGCCAGCAGTCGCACCCCTGCTAACTATGGCTACACCTTC. As protein: CASSRTPANYGYTF.

This clone was observed once. V gene TRBV2 combines with J gene TRBJ2-2; D is possibly TRBD2 (5 bases). Germline CDR1 reads SNHLY; CDR2 reads FYNNEI. The CDR3 has 15 residues. V dropped 3 bases and J dropped 0 bases, with 8 bases sitting between them. The CDR3 DNA is TGTGCCAGCAGTGAGTACGGGGCGAACACCGGGGAGCTGTTTTTT. This sequence encodes CASSEYGANTGELFF.

This chain uses TRBV28 with TRBJ2-3; D unclear. Trimming left V 4 bases short and J 1 base short, with 12 bases between. Germline assignment: CDR1 MDHEN and CDR2 SYDVKM. This CDR3 has 15 residues. CDR3 sequence: CASSSLLGGTDTQYF. The CDR3 DNA follows: TGTGCCAGCAGTTCCCTCTTAGGAGGCACAGATACGCAGTATTTT.

The gene calls are TRBV5-6 and TRBJ1-6; D is unclear. Germline lookup yields CDR1 SGHDT and CDR2 YYEEEE. CDR3 length: 15 residues. The V end was cut by 2 bases, the J end by 6 bases, with 12 bases between. CDR3 bases: TGTGCCAGCAGCTTTACCGGACCGAGTAATTCACCCCTCCACTTT. It specifies CASSFTGPSNSPLHF.

This clone was seen once. The V and J genes are TRBV7-2 and TRBJ2-3, with a possible D match to TRBD2 (5 bases). CDR1 and CDR2 (germline): SGHTA, FQGNSA. The V end was cut by 5 bases, the J end by 5 bases, with 11 bases between. This CDR3 is built from 13 residues. The CDR3 here is CASSQRTGDTQYF. In nucleotides, the CDR3 is TGTGCCAGCAGCCAGCGGACGGGAGATACGCAGTATTTT.

Only one count was recorded for this clone. The chain combines TRBV11-2 with TRBJ2-5, with 12 bases that match TRBD2. The CDR3 spans 15 residues. From germline, CDR1 is SGHAT and CDR2 FQNNGV. The trim removed 5 bases at V and 5 bases at J, leaving 6 bases unmatched. CDR3 coding DNA: TGTGCCAGCAGCCCTAGCGGGGGGGCCGGTGAGACCCAGTACTTC. Its translation is CASSPSGGAGETQYF.

This clone was detected only once. V usage is TRBV21-1 and J usage is TRBJ2-7; the table assigns TRBD2, which was not confirmed against the DNA. TRBV21-1 is reported as a pseudogene. The CDR3 has 15 amino acids. In DNA, the CDR3 is TGTGCCAGCAGCAAACGCGGGAAAAGGTCCTACGAGCAGTACTTC. Amino acid sequence: CASSKRGKRSYEQYF.

The V call is TRBV6-1, the J call TRBJ2-7; no definite D call. CDR3 length: 14 amino acids. V was clipped by 5 bases and J by 3 bases, with 14 bases between them. Germline V gene data show CDR1 as MNHNS and CDR2 as SASEGT. CDR3 in amino acids: CASSTGLTFYEQYF. Written as DNA, the CDR3 is TGTGCCAGCAGTACGGGCCTAACCTTCTACGAGCAGTACTTC.

The chain uses TRBV4-3 and TRBJ2-7; D is unresolved. V was cut by 0 bases and J by 2 bases, with 8 bases left in between. CDR1 is LGHNA and CDR2 is YSLEER in the germline V gene. The CDR3 length is 14 residues. CDR3 in amino acids: CASSQDTTTYEQYF. In nucleotides, the CDR3 is TGCGCCAGCAGCCAAGATACAACCACCTACGAGCAGTACTTC.

The genes are TRBV5-1 and TRBJ1-2, with D possibly matching TRBD1 (6 bases). From germline, CDR1 is SGHRS and CDR2 YFSETQ. This CDR3 is built from 13 residues. Trimming took 4 bases from V and 6 from J, leaving 13 bases between them. The CDR3 sequence is CASSVGAGDGYTF. DNA of the CDR3: TGCGCCAGCAGCGTGGGGGCTGGGGATGGCTACACCTTC.

This chain joins TRBV27 and TRBJ1-6; 7 positions agree with TRBD1. CDR1 and CDR2 (germline): MNHEY, SMNVEV (reference sequence). The V segment lost 1 base and the J segment 8 bases; nucleotides outside the gene matches: 5. This CDR3 region has 15 residues. The CDR3 reads CASSLYRGKDSPLHF. For the CDR3, the DNA is TGTGCCAGCAGTTTATACAGGGGAAAGGATTCACCCCTCCACTTT.

This clone was counted a single time. The genes are TRBV18 and TRBJ1-1; a weak D match, TRBD1 (5 bases). Trimming removed 6 bases at V and 0 bases at J, with 23 bases between. This CDR3 region has 18 residues. Germline values: CDR1 KGHSH, CDR2 LQKENI. CDR3 protein: CASSPIQVTPRMNTEAFF. The CDR3 DNA follows: TGTGCCAGCTCCCCTATACAGGTCACCCCAAGGATGAACACTGAAGCTTTCTTT.

This chain links TRBV21-1 with TRBJ1-2; TRBD1, the table's D call, lacks a check against the DNA. TRBV21-1 is an annotated pseudogene. The CDR3 has 16 amino acids. The CDR3 loop reads CASSNLLITGGYGYTF. The CDR3 region has the DNA TGTGCCAGCAGCAACTTGCTCATAACAGGGGGCTATGGCTACACCTTC.

The chain recombines TRBV19 with TRBJ1-6; D might be TRBD1 (5 bases). The germline V gene has CDR1 LNHDA and CDR2 SQIVND (reference sequence). V was shortened by 3 bases and J by 5 bases, with 11 bases between the two germline ends. This CDR3 spans 15 amino acids. The CDR3 loop is CASSILGGDNSPLHF. CDR3 coding DNA: TGTGCCAGTAGTATCCTGGGGGGGGATAATTCACCCCTCCACTTT.

This clone was recorded a few times. This chain uses TRBV5-4 with TRBJ2-5; D ambiguous. This CDR3 contains 12 residues. From germline, CDR1 is SGHNT and CDR2 YYREEE (reference sequence). Between the trimmed V and J ends, which lost 2 bases and 2 bases, there was a span of 4 bases. CDR3: CASSFGQETQYF. In nucleotides, the CDR3 is TGTGCCAGCAGCTTCGGACAAGAGACCCAGTACTTC.

V gene TRBV27 combines with J gene TRBJ2-1; TRBD1 agrees at 8 bases. V dropped 4 bases and J dropped 4; count of bases not matched to a gene: 6. CDR1 is MNHEY and CDR2 is SMNVEV in the germline V gene (reference sequence). The CDR3 has 15 residues. CDR3 nucleotides: TGTGCCAGCAGTTGGGGGACAGGACCTTACAATGAGCAGTTCTTC. Residues: CASSWGTGPYNEQFF.

V usage is TRBV10-2 and J usage is TRBJ1-2, with a tentative D call TRBD1 (6 bases). Germline CDR1 WSHSY, CDR2 SAAADI. The CDR3 loop spans 13 amino acids. Trimming took off 4 bases at V and 5 bases at J, with 11 bases between the two ends. As DNA, the CDR3 is TGCGCCAGCAGTGCGCGACAGGAGTATGGCTACACCTTC. Amino acids: CASSARQEYGYTF.

The chain employs TRBV28 and TRBJ1-1, with D possibly TRBD1 on 6 matching bases. Germline CDR1 is MDHEN and CDR2 is SYDVKM. V was shortened by 5 bases and J by 11 bases, with 15 bases between the two germline ends. CDR3 length equals 12 residues. CDR3 nucleotides: TGTGCCAGCAGTGGGGGCCCCCGGGGCGCTTTCTTT. Translated, it gives CASSGGPRGAFF.

This chain uses TRBV20-1 with TRBJ1-2; the D gene is possibly TRBD1 (5 bases). Germline CDR1 reads DFQATT; CDR2 reads SNEGSKA (reference sequence). CDR3 length: 8 amino acids. Trimming removed 6 bases at V and 13 bases at J, with 9 bases between. The CDR3 DNA reads as TGCAGTGCCGGGGCTGGCACCTTC. Amino acids: CSAGAGTF.

The rearrangement uses TRBV28 and TRBJ2-7, with D possibly matching TRBD1 (5 bases). Germline CDR1 MDHEN, CDR2 SYDVKM. V lost 4 bases to trimming and J lost 4 bases, with 23 bases between them. This CDR3 is built from 17 residues. CDR3: CASSSPRAGLFLYEQYF. The CDR3 nucleotides are TGTGCCAGCAGTTCGCCCCGTGCAGGGTTATTTCTGTACGAGCAGTACTTC.

The chain is built from TRBV29-1 and TRBJ2-7, with D perhaps TRBD1 or TRBD2 (5 bases each). The CDR3 length is 12 residues. Germline V gene data show CDR1 as SQVTM and CDR2 as ANQGSEA. Trimming removed 7 bases at V and 3 bases at J, with 13 bases between. CDR3 sequence reads: CSAEGLDYEQYF. The CDR3 DNA follows: TGCAGCGCCGAGGGGCTGGACTACGAGCAGTACTTC.

The V gene is TRBV9, the J gene TRBJ1-3; D not resolved. This CDR3 region has 14 residues. The germline CDR1 and CDR2 sequences are SGDLS and YYNGEE. With 4 bases removed from V and 4 bases from J, the gap between germline ends came to 12 bases. CDR3 nucleotides: TGTGCCAGCAGCCCCTCCAATCCCGGAAACACCATATATTTT. This translates into CASSPSNPGNTIYF.